These T cell receptor beta chains were read from a single sample in a study of T cells after yellow fever vaccination. TCRdb passed the 5' RACE reads through MiXCR, listing each CDR3 protein once. This table has just under 600,000 distinct CDR3 sequences, 13% appearing once. The starting material was PBMCs, obtained on the day of the yellow fever booster vaccination. Receptors were obtained from a man under 40 who received the YFV17D yellow fever vaccine. The CDR3 runs from the conserved cysteine through the conserved F or W. A D gene is named only where the DNA matches it firmly. Rows may omit the clone size; those that give it use once, few, many or a size class.

size: .; length: 11; J: TRBJ1-2; V: TRBV6-5; D: .; DNA: TGTGCCTCTGATGGACGCTATGGCTACACCTTC; CDR3: CASDGRYGYTF
size: .; length: 13; J: TRBJ2-7; V: TRBV5-1; D: TRBD1; DNA: TGCGCCATCCGACAGGGGGGGACGGACGAGCAGTACTTC; CDR3: CAIRQGGTDEQYF
size: few; length: 14; J: TRBJ2-2; V: TRBV20-1; D: TRBD2; DNA: TGCAGTGCCACTAGCGGGAGGTTTACCGGGGAGCTGTTTTTT; CDR3: CSATSGRFTGELFF
size: .; length: 16; J: TRBJ2-2; V: TRBV14; D: TRBD2; DNA: TGTGCCAGCAGCCTTACCGGGACTAGCGTAACCGGGGAGCTGTTTTTT; CDR3: CASSLTGTSVTGELFF
size: .; length: 13; J: TRBJ1-1; V: TRBV15; D: .; DNA: TGTGCCACCAGCAGAGGGTCCTCCCCGTCCGCTTTCTTT; CDR3: CATSRGSSPSAFF
size: .; length: 17; J: TRBJ2-3; V: TRBV14; D: TRBD2; DNA: TGTGCCAGCAGCCAAGAGAGGCGGGGGAAGAGCACAGATACGCAGTATTTT; CDR3: CASSQERRGKSTDTQYF
size: .; length: 16; J: TRBJ2-1; V: TRBV20-1; D: TRBD2; DNA: TGCTGTGCTAGGGCCAGGACTAGTTATAACTACAATGAGCAGTTCTTC; CDR3: CCARARTSYNYNEQFF
size: .; length: 13; J: TRBJ2-1; V: TRBV20-1; D: TRBD2; DNA: TGCAGTGCCGCTAGCGGAAGCTACAATGAGCAGTTCTTC; CDR3: CSAASGSYNEQFF
size: .; length: 14; J: TRBJ2-3; V: TRBV6-1; D: TRBD1; DNA: TGTGCCAGCAGGGTCGGGACAGCCACAGATACGCAGTATTTT; CDR3: CASRVGTATDTQYF
size: .; length: 15; J: TRBJ2-3; V: TRBV12-3/TRBV12-4; D: .; DNA: TGTGCCAGCAGTTTGGAGGCAGGGCCACTTGATACGCAGTATTTT; CDR3: CASSLEAGPLDTQYF
size: .; length: 14; J: TRBJ2-7; V: TRBV5-1; D: .; DNA: TGCGCCAGCAGCTTGGAAGCGCGAAACTACGAGCAGTACTTC; CDR3: CASSLEARNYEQYF
size: many; length: 16; J: TRBJ2-7; V: TRBV9; D: .; DNA: TGTGCCAGCAGCCCCAAGGAGGGGACAGTGATAGGCGAGCAGTACTTC; CDR3: CASSPKEGTVIGEQYF
size: .; length: 15; J: TRBJ1-4; V: TRBV5-6; D: TRBD1; DNA: TGTGCCAGCAGCCCCCCGGGACAGGATAATGAAAAACTGTTTTTT; CDR3: CASSPPGQDNEKLFF
size: .; length: 14; J: TRBJ2-1; V: TRBV11-1; D: .; DNA: TGTGCCAGCAGCAGGACACACTCCTACAATGAGCAGTTCTTC; CDR3: CASSRTHSYNEQFF
size: many; length: 13; J: TRBJ2-1; V: TRBV27; D: .; DNA: TGTGCCAGTCGGGGGCTAGCGGAAAATGAGCAGTTCTTC; CDR3: CASRGLAENEQFF
size: .; length: 12; J: TRBJ1-1; V: TRBV6-5; D: .; DNA: TGTGCCAGCAGTAAGGGGACGCTTGAAGCTTTCTTT; CDR3: CASSKGTLEAFF
size: .; length: 15; J: TRBJ2-3; V: TRBV5-5; D: .; DNA: TGTGCCAGCAGCTCCCAGGGATTGCCCGCAGATACGCAGTATTTT; CDR3: CASSSQGLPADTQYF
size: few; length: 15; J: TRBJ2-5; V: TRBV12-3/TRBV12-4; D: .; DNA: TGTGCCAGCAGTTTATTAGGCGGGTACCAAGAGACCCAGTACTTC; CDR3: CASSLLGGYQETQYF
size: few; length: 16; J: TRBJ1-5; V: TRBV7-9; D: .; DNA: TGTGCCAGCACCCCCCGGGAGGACTGTAGCAATCAGCCCCAGCATTTT; CDR3: CASTPREDCSNQPQHF
size: .; length: 17; J: TRBJ2-2; V: TRBV11-3; D: TRBD2; DNA: TGTGCCAGCACCATGGGAGCTAGCGGGAGGGCCGCCGGGGAGCTGTTTTTT; CDR3: CASTMGASGRAAGELFF
size: .; length: 14; J: TRBJ2-2; V: TRBV10-3; D: .; DNA: TGTGCCATCAGTGAGACCATCAACACCGGGGAGCTGTTTTTT; CDR3: CAISETINTGELFF
size: .; length: 16; J: TRBJ2-3; V: TRBV12-3/TRBV12-4; D: TRBD2; DNA: TGTGCCAGCAGTTTAGCTGTTAGCGGGAGTACAGATACGCAGTATTTT; CDR3: CASSLAVSGSTDTQYF
size: .; length: 12; J: TRBJ2-5; V: TRBV28; D: .; DNA: TGTGCCAGCACCGCAGGGCAAGAGACCCAGTACTTC; CDR3: CASTAGQETQYF
size: few; length: 13; J: TRBJ2-5; V: TRBV7-9; D: .; DNA: TGTGCCAGCAGCTTAGTGTATCCAGAGACCCAGTACTTC; CDR3: CASSLVYPETQYF
size: .; length: 15; J: TRBJ2-1; V: TRBV12-3/TRBV12-4; D: TRBD2; DNA: TGTGCCAGCAGCAGAGCGGGACGGTCCTACAATGAGCAGTTCTTC; CDR3: CASSRAGRSYNEQFF
size: many; length: 14; J: TRBJ2-4; V: TRBV12-3/TRBV12-4; D: .; DNA: TGTGCCAGCAGTTCCGGGACCGACAAAAACATTCAGTACTTC; CDR3: CASSSGTDKNIQYF
size: few; length: 17; J: TRBJ1-4; V: TRBV20-1; D: TRBD1; DNA: TGCAGTGCTAGAGATCCCGAGGGGGCCCTCGGGTTTGAAAAACTGTTTTTT; CDR3: CSARDPEGALGFEKLFF
size: .; length: 14; J: TRBJ2-1; V: TRBV6-5; D: TRBD2; DNA: TGTGCCAGCAGTTATTTTAGCGGGAACAATGAGCAGTTCTTC; CDR3: CASSYFSGNNEQFF
size: .; length: 14; J: TRBJ2-5; V: TRBV20-1; D: .; DNA: TGCAGTGCTAGAACTCCGTGGAGCCAAGAGACCCAGTACTTC; CDR3: CSARTPWSQETQYF
size: many; length: 17; J: TRBJ2-2; V: TRBV7-9; D: TRBD1; DNA: TGTGCCAGCAGTAGAATTACCCGACAGGGGTACACCGGGGAGCTGTTTTTT; CDR3: CASSRITRQGYTGELFF
size: .; length: 18; J: TRBJ1-4; V: TRBV19; D: .; DNA: TGTGCCAGTAGTATCCGTCAAAACCTCGGACCGAATAGGGAAAAACTGTTTTTT; CDR3: CASSIRQNLGPNREKLFF
size: few; length: 14; J: TRBJ2-1; V: TRBV6-2/TRBV6-3; D: TRBD2; DNA: TGTGCCAGCAGGACCCTAAGAGCGGGAGTGGTGCAGTTCTTC; CDR3: CASRTLRAGVVQFF
size: .; length: 17; J: TRBJ2-7; V: TRBV20-1; D: TRBD1; DNA: TGCTGTGCTAGAGTCTCAAGTATGGGACAGGGTCCATACGAGCAGTACTTC; CDR3: CCARVSSMGQGPYEQYF
size: few; length: 13; J: TRBJ2-5; V: TRBV7-2; D: .; DNA: TGTGCCAGCAGCTTAGATGGAGGTCGGACCCAGTACTTC; CDR3: CASSLDGGRTQYF
size: .; length: 13; J: TRBJ2-2; V: TRBV25-1; D: TRBD1; DNA: TGTGCCAGCACGGACAGGGCCAACGGGGAGCTGTTTTTT; CDR3: CASTDRANGELFF
size: .; length: 16; J: TRBJ2-7; V: TRBV10-3; D: TRBD2; DNA: TGTGCCATCAGTTCCAGCGGTGCGGGAGAAGCCAACGAGCAGTACTTC; CDR3: CAISSSGAGEANEQYF
size: .; length: 14; J: TRBJ1-6; V: TRBV3-1; D: .; DNA: TGTGCCAGCAGGCCACACGGAGAAGATTCACCCCTCCACTTT; CDR3: CASRPHGEDSPLHF
size: few; length: 15; J: TRBJ2-2; V: TRBV9; D: .; DNA: TGTGCCAGCAGCAAATCCGGGACTAACACCGGGGAGCTGTTTTTT; CDR3: CASSKSGTNTGELFF
size: few; length: 15; J: TRBJ2-3; V: TRBV20-1; D: TRBD1; DNA: TGCAGTGCTAGAAAGACAGGGGGAGGCACAGATACGCAGTATTTT; CDR3: CSARKTGGGTDTQYF
size: .; length: 13; J: TRBJ2-7; V: TRBV5-4; D: .; DNA: TGTGCCAGCAGCGGGCCGGACACCAACGAGCAGTACTTC; CDR3: CASSGPDTNEQYF
size: .; length: 13; J: TRBJ2-5; V: TRBV20-1; D: TRBD2; DNA: TGCAGTGCCGATAGCGGGGGGCTGGAGACCCAGTACTTC; CDR3: CSADSGGLETQYF
size: few; length: 18; J: TRBJ2-2; V: TRBV6-5; D: TRBD2; DNA: TGTGCCAGCAGTTGGGTAGGGACTAGCGGGAGTAACGCCGGGGAGCTGTTTTTT; CDR3: CASSWVGTSGSNAGELFF
size: .; length: 14; J: TRBJ1-1; V: TRBV12-3/TRBV12-4; D: TRBD1; DNA: TGTGCCAGCAGCAGCAGACAGGGTGCGGCTGAAGCTTTCTTT; CDR3: CASSSRQGAAEAFF
size: .; length: 16; J: TRBJ2-7; V: TRBV5-1; D: .; DNA: TGCGCCAGCAGTTACCAGGGAACTCCGATTGTGTCCGAGCAGTACTTC; CDR3: CASSYQGTPIVSEQYF
size: .; length: 13; J: TRBJ2-5; V: TRBV6-1; D: TRBD2; DNA: TGTGCCAGCAGACTAGCGGGAGAGGGGACCCAGTACTTC; CDR3: CASRLAGEGTQYF
size: few; length: 11; J: TRBJ1-2; V: TRBV20-1; D: .; DNA: TGCAGTGCCAGGCAGGGCAATGGCTACACCTTC; CDR3: CSARQGNGYTF
size: .; length: 16; J: TRBJ1-5; V: TRBV7-2; D: .; DNA: TGTGCCAGCAGCTTAGTCTTAGCGTCTAGCAATCAGCCCCAGCATTTT; CDR3: CASSLVLASSNQPQHF
size: .; length: 12; J: TRBJ2-1; V: TRBV29-1; D: .; DNA: TGCAGCGTTGACAGGTCCCACAATGAGCAGTTCTTC; CDR3: CSVDRSHNEQFF
size: .; length: 17; J: TRBJ2-5; V: TRBV7-2; D: TRBD2; DNA: TGTGCCAGCAGCCCAAACCGGCGCGGGAGGGCCGAAGAGACCCAGTACTTC; CDR3: CASSPNRRGRAEETQYF
size: .; length: 13; J: TRBJ2-7; V: TRBV27; D: TRBD1; DNA: TGTGCCAGTACTGGGGGACAGCGCTACGAGCAGTACTTC; CDR3: CASTGGQRYEQYF
size: .; length: 13; J: TRBJ2-3; V: TRBV5-1; D: .; DNA: TGCGCCAGCAGCTTCCCTACCACAGATACGCAGTATTTT; CDR3: CASSFPTTDTQYF
size: few; length: 15; J: TRBJ2-7; V: TRBV7-8; D: TRBD2; DNA: TGTGCCAGCAGCTTAAAGGGACTAGCGGGAGCCGAGCAGTACTTC; CDR3: CASSLKGLAGAEQYF
size: .; length: 16; J: TRBJ2-1; V: TRBV3-1; D: .; DNA: TGTGCCAGCAGCCAGGGGAGGGGGGTCTCCTACAATGAGCAGTTCTTC; CDR3: CASSQGRGVSYNEQFF
size: .; length: 16; J: TRBJ2-5; V: TRBV12-3/TRBV12-4; D: .; DNA: TGTGCCAGCAGTTCCCCGGGAAGAATCCGAGGCGAGACCCAGTACTTC; CDR3: CASSSPGRIRGETQYF
size: few; length: 15; J: TRBJ2-7; V: TRBV7-2; D: TRBD2; DNA: TGTGCCAGCGAGCCCGGGGGGGAGGGCCGTTACGAGCAGTACTTC; CDR3: CASEPGGEGRYEQYF
size: .; length: 16; J: TRBJ1-2; V: TRBV27; D: TRBD1; DNA: TGTGCCAGCAGTATTCAACGGGGACAGGGTAACTATGGCTACACCTTC; CDR3: CASSIQRGQGNYGYTF
size: .; length: 14; J: TRBJ2-7; V: TRBV3-1; D: .; DNA: TGTGACAGCAGCCACGCACATTTAGGCTACGAGCAGTACTTC; CDR3: CDSSHAHLGYEQYF
size: few; length: 14; J: TRBJ2-3; V: TRBV7-8; D: .; DNA: TGTGCCAGCAGCTTGGTATCTAGGGGGGATACGCAGTATTTT; CDR3: CASSLVSRGDTQYF
size: .; length: 14; J: TRBJ2-5; V: TRBV7-9; D: .; DNA: TGTGCCAGCAGCTTAACAGGGAATCAAGAGACCCAGTACTTC; CDR3: CASSLTGNQETQYF
size: .; length: 17; J: TRBJ2-7; V: TRBV10-2; D: TRBD2; DNA: TGCGCCAGCAGTGAAGTGGCTAGCGGGAGGGCCAATTACGAGCAGTACTTC; CDR3: CASSEVASGRANYEQYF